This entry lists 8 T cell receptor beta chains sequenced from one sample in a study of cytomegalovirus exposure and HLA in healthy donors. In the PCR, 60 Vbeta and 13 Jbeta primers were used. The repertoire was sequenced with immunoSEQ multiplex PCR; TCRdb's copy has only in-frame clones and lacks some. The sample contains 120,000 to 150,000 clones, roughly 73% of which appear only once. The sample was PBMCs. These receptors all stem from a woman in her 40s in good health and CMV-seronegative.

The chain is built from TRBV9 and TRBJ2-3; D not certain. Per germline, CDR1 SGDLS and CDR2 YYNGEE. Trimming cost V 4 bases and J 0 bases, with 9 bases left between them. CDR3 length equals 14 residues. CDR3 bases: TGTGCCAGCAGCCAAGCCTCTAGCACAGATACGCAGTATTTT. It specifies CASSQASSTDTQYF. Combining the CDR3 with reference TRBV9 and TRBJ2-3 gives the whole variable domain DSGVTQTPKHLITATGQRVTLRCSPRSGDLSVYWYQQSLDQGLQFLIQYYNGEERAKGNILERFSAQQFPDLHSELNLSSLELGDSALYFCASSQASSTDTQYFGPGTRLTVL.

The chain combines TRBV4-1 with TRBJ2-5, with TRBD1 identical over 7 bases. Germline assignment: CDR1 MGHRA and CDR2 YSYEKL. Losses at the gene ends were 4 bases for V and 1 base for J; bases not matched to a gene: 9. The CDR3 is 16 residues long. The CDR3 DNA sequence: TGCGCCAGCAGCCCTACAGGGGCGTTAGTCCAAGAGACCCAGTACTTC. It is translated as CASSPTGALVQETQYF.

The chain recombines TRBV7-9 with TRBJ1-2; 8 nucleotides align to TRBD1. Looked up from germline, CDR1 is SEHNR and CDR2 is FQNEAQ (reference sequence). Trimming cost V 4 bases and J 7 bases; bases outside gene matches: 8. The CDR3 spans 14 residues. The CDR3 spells CASSWSQGESGYTF. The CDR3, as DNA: TGTGCCAGCAGCTGGTCACAGGGGGAATCTGGCTACACCTTC.

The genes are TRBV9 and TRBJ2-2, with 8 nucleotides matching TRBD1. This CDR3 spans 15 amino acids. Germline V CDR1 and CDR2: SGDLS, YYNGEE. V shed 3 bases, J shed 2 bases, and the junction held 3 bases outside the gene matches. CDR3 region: CASSATGGNTGELFF. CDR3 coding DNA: TGTGCCAGCAGCGCCACAGGGGGTAACACCGGGGAGCTGTTTTTT.

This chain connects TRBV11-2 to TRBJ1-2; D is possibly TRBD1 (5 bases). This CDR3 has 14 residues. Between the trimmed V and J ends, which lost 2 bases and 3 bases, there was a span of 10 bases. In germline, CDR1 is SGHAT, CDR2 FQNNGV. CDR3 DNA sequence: TGTGCCAGCAGCTTAAGCAGGGACTACTATGGCTACACCTTC. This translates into CASSLSRDYYGYTF.

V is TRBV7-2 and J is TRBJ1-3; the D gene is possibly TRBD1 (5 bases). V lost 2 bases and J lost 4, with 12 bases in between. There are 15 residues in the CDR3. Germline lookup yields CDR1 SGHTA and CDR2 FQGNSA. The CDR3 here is CASSLQAQGGNTIYF. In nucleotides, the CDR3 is TGTGCCAGCAGCTTACAGGCGCAGGGAGGAAACACCATATATTTT.

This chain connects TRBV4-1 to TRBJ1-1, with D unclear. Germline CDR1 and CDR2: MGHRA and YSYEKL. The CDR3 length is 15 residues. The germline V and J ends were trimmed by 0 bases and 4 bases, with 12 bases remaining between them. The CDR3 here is CASSQEHQVGTEAFF. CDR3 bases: TGCGCCAGCAGCCAAGAACATCAGGTTGGCACTGAAGCTTTCTTT.

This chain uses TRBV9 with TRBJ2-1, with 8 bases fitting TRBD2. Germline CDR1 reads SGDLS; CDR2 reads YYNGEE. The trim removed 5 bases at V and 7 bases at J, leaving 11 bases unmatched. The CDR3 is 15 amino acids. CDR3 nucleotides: TGTGCCAGCAGGGGTTCTCGGGGGGGGCGTAATGAGCAGTTCTTC. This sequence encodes CASRGSRGGRNEQFF.